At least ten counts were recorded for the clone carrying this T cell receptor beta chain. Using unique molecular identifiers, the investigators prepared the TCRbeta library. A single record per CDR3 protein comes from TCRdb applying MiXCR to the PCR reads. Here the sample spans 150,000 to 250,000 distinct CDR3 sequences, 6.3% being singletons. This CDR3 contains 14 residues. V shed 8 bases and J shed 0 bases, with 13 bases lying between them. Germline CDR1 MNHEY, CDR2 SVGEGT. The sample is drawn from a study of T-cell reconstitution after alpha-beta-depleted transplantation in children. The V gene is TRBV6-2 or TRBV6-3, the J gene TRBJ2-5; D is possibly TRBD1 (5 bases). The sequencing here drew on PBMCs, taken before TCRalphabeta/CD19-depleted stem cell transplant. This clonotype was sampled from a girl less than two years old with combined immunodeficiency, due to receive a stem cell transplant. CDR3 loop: CASYHSGYQETQYF. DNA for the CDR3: TGTGCCAGCTATCACTCAGGGTACCAAGAGACCCAGTACTTC.